This TCR beta chain was sequenced during a study of blood T cell repertoires in COVID-19. Study-level background: In each case, the material was cDNA or gDNA derived from T cells, B-cell-depleted T cells, or PBMCs.

The CDR3 is made up of 22 amino acids. The trim removed 6 bases at V and 2 bases at J, leaving 25 bases unmatched. From germline, CDR1 is WSHSY and CDR2 SAAADI. Individuals aged roughly 18 to 95 years were recruited from fewer than 25 US areas. As processed by the authors: It was from reference gene primer amplification that nucleated cell counts were estimated. Some clones are missing from TCRdb's copy, which holds only in-frame ones; the method was immunoSEQ multiplex PCR. The DNA gave D and trimming, while V, J and clone size come from that table. The sample records 490,000 or so clones, more than 75% being singletons.

Sequencing was done on a sample of PBMCs or T cells enriched from blood (not recorded which). The sequence came from a woman in her forties who had recovered from COVID-19. The chain uses TRBV10-2 and TRBJ2-5, with 12 positions matching TRBD2. The CDR3 sequence: CASRGSGRASGRALSPQETQYF. As DNA, the CDR3 is TGCGCCAGCAGGGGGAGTGGTAGAGCTAGCGGGAGGGCCTTATCCCCGCAAGAGACCCAGTACTTC.